This TCR beta chain was recovered during a study of shared clonotypes between healthy human individuals. With V trimmed by 6 bases and J by 6 bases, 4 bases remained unmatched. This CDR3 has 13 amino acids. The germline gives CDR1 SQVTM, CDR2 ANQGSEA. The study's findings and limits: Generation probabilities were higher for clonotypes shared across all four sorted-subset donors than for unshared ones. Sequencing depth was predicted to influence how clonotypes are shared among donors.

Note on this clone: What it binds is unknown.

CD8 cells regarded as naive lacked CD45RO, were positively chosen for CCR7, and omitted terminally differentiated effector memory CD45RA+ cells. All the donors were Caucasian adults who lived in Nashville, Tennessee. Using immunoSEQ multiplex PCR, the repertoire was profiled, and TCRdb retains in-frame clones only, with some absent. Of about 2.2 million clones detected, 85% to 95% appear once; the ten largest clones hold approximately 1.6%. The chain combines TRBV29-1 with TRBJ2-1; 11 bases line up with TRBD1. The sequence was collected from a man in his late teens or twenties in good health. Some clones in this sample may be carry-over from other donors' samples. What was sequenced was naive CD8+ T cells from PBMCs. The DNA for the CDR3 is TGCAGCGTAGGGACAGGGGGGTCCAATGAGCAGTTCTTC. This gives the protein CSVGTGGSNEQFF.